These 20 T cell receptor beta chains share one sample of origin, sequenced in a study of T cells after yellow fever vaccination. TCRdb re-analysed the 5' RACE reads in MiXCR, keeping a single row per CDR3 protein. The sample consists of about 300,000 distinct CDR3 sequences, around 7% of them appearing once. Sequencing used PBMCs, obtained 35 to 50 days after the first yellow fever vaccination. Receptor source: a man between 18 and 29 years old who received the YFV17D yellow fever vaccine.

This clonotype was counted at least ten times. The genes are TRBV7-2 and TRBJ2-7, with TRBD2 matching 8 bases. Germline CDR1 SGHTA, CDR2 FQGNSA. This CDR3 region has 15 residues. Germline trimming cut 1 base from V and 7 bases from J; bases unmatched to any gene: 9. CDR3 bases: TGTGCCAGCAGCTTAGTTGGCGGGGGGTCAGGGGAGCAGTACGTC. This translates into CASSLVGGGSGEQYV.

This rearrangement joins TRBV5-1 to TRBJ2-3, with a weak D call TRBD2 (5 bases). Trimming cost V 0 bases and J 6 bases, with 14 bases left between them. There are 15 residues in the CDR3. Germline loops: CDR1 SGHRS, CDR2 YFSETQ. For the CDR3, the DNA is TGCGCCAGCAGCTTGGCCGTGACCCCGGGGGATACGCAGTATTTT. The encoded protein is CASSLAVTPGDTQYF.

This clonotype was counted ten times or more. This chain connects TRBV12-3 or TRBV12-4 to TRBJ2-2; 7 positions agree with TRBD1. The CDR3 extends over 16 amino acids. V lost 7 bases to trimming and J lost 0 bases; unmatched junction nucleotides: 8. CDR3: CASTRGTVTNTGELFF. CDR3 DNA: TGTGCCAGCACCCGTGGGACAGTAACGAACACCGGGGAGCTGTTTTTT.

The rearrangement uses TRBV20-1 and TRBJ1-2, with D unresolved. V was shortened by 3 bases and J by 8 bases, with 7 bases between the two germline ends. The CDR3 runs to 10 residues. Germline CDR1 reads DFQATT; CDR2 reads SNEGSKA (reference sequence). CDR3 protein: CSARNGGYTF. CDR3 DNA: TGCAGTGCTAGGAACGGGGGCTACACCTTC.

V is TRBV7-8 and J is TRBJ2-1, with 9 bases fitting TRBD1. CDR1 is SGHVS and CDR2 is FQNEAQ in the germline V gene. After removal of 5 bases from V and 9 bases from J, the junction contained 26 bases not matched to a gene. The CDR3 is 20 amino acids. Written as DNA, the CDR3 is TGTGCCAGCAGCCTGACCTTACGGAGGGTCCCGGGACAGGGAAGGGGTGAGCAGTTCTTC. Its protein is CASSLTLRRVPGQGRGEQFF. The whole variable domain, filled in from reference TRBV7-8 and TRBJ2-1, reads GAGVSQSPRYKVAKRGQDVALRCDPISGHVSLFWYQQALGQGPEFLTYFQNEAQLDKSGLPSDRFFAERPEGSVSTLKIQRTQQEDSAVYLCASSLTLRRVPGQGRGEQFFGPGTRLTVL.

Many counts were recorded for this clonotype. The rearrangement links TRBV5-1 to TRBJ2-5; the D gene is possibly TRBD1 (5 bases). The CDR3 runs to 14 residues. V lost 0 bases and J 3 bases, leaving 9 bases between the germline ends. Looked up from germline, CDR1 is SGHRS and CDR2 is YFSETQ. CDR3 protein: CASSLDSTEETQYF. In nucleotides, the CDR3 is TGCGCCAGCAGCTTGGACTCGACAGAAGAGACCCAGTACTTC.

The table lists this clonotype with a few counts. This chain joins TRBV7-9 and TRBJ1-3, with 8 positions matching TRBD1. Looked up from germline, CDR1 is SEHNR and CDR2 is FQNEAQ (reference sequence). The CDR3 contains 16 residues. V lost 5 bases and J lost 0; bases outside the gene matches: 6. CDR3 sequence (DNA): TGTGCCAGCAGCACCCGGACAGGGAGCTCTGGAAACACCATATATTTT. This encodes CASSTRTGSSGNTIYF.

The chain has TRBV5-6 and TRBJ2-3; the D gene is possibly TRBD1 (6 bases). Per germline, CDR1 SGHDT and CDR2 YYEEEE. V was clipped by 7 bases and J by 2 bases, with 17 bases between them. The CDR3 is made up of 15 amino acids. This chain's CDR3 is CASQENREDTDTQYF. CDR3 nucleotides: TGTGCCAGCCAAGAGAACAGGGAAGACACAGATACGCAGTATTTT.

The rearrangement links TRBV5-1 to TRBJ1-6; 11 positions match TRBD1. The CDR3 loop spans 15 amino acids. V lost 2 bases to trimming and J lost 8 bases; unmatched junction nucleotides: 3. CDR1 is SGHRS, CDR2 YFSETQ, per germline. The CDR3 spells CASSFKGQGDSPLHF. The CDR3 coding sequence is TGCGCCAGCAGCTTTAAGGGACAGGGGGATTCACCCCTCCACTTT.

This clonotype was seen more than once but under ten times. V usage is TRBV7-9 and J usage is TRBJ2-3; no firm D call. Germline loops: CDR1 SEHNR, CDR2 FQNEAQ (reference sequence). The CDR3 loop spans 14 amino acids. Deletions cut 0 bases from V and 4 bases from J, with 8 bases between. The CDR3 sequence is CASSLAPDPDTQYF. The DNA of the CDR3 is TGTGCCAGCAGCTTAGCCCCGGACCCAGATACGCAGTATTTT.

The chain combines TRBV5-1 with TRBJ2-1; 11 positions agree with TRBD2. V dropped 4 bases and J dropped 4; count of bases not matched to a gene: 10. Germline V gives CDR1 SGHRS, CDR2 YFSETQ. The CDR3 extends over 17 amino acids. The CDR3, as DNA: TGCGCCAGCAGCACCTCACCCGGGACTAGCGGTTACAATGAGCAGTTCTTC. Its protein is CASSTSPGTSGYNEQFF.

The chain couples TRBV5-1 to TRBJ2-7; 8 nucleotides align to TRBD1. This CDR3 has 13 residues. The ends lost 0 bases at V and 9 bases at J; junction bases unmatched: 5. Germline V lookup: CDR1 SGHRS, CDR2 YFSETQ. The CDR3 coding sequence is TGCGCCAGCAGCTTGGTGACAGGGGCGGTGCAGTACGTC. Translated, it gives CASSLVTGAVQYV.

A few counts support this clonotype. The chain carries TRBV3-1 and TRBJ2-3; D is undetermined. In germline, CDR1 is LGHDT, CDR2 YNNKEL (reference sequence). V lost 0 bases and J 5 bases, leaving 12 bases between the germline ends. CDR3 size: 15 residues. This CDR3 is CASSQESRLVDTQYF. CDR3 nucleotides: TGTGCCAGCAGCCAAGAATCTAGGCTAGTAGATACGCAGTATTTT.

The chain is built from TRBV14 and TRBJ2-1; tentatively, D is TRBD1 or TRBD2 (5 bases each). This CDR3 has 18 residues. Looked up from germline, CDR1 is SGHDN and CDR2 is FVKESK. The V end lost 4 bases, the J end lost 3 bases, and 22 bases lay between the germline ends. The CDR3 is CASSPGTGTPRDYNEQFF. As DNA, the CDR3 is TGTGCCAGCAGCCCTGGTACCGGGACCCCGAGAGACTACAATGAGCAGTTCTTC.

This clonotype was detected only a few times. This rearrangement joins TRBV6-5 to TRBJ1-6; possible D gene TRBD1, 6 bases. The CDR3 is 16 amino acids. V lost 0 bases and J 6 bases, leaving 12 bases between the germline ends. Per the germline V gene, CDR1 is MNHEY and CDR2 is SVGAGI. The CDR3 loop reads CASSYSTGASNSPLHF. CDR3 sequence (DNA): TGTGCCAGCAGTTACTCGACGGGGGCGTCTAATTCACCCCTCCACTTT.

This clonotype was detected only a few times. The CDR3 is CASGLVHTEAFF. CDR3 bases: TGTGCTAGTGGTTTGGTCCACACTGAAGCTTTCTTT. This chain connects TRBV12-5 to TRBJ1-1; D gene unclear. Germline CDR1 reads LGHNT; CDR2 reads FRNRAP. The CDR3 has 12 residues. The ends were cut back, 0 bases at V and 3 bases at J, with 2 bases in the middle.

V and J are TRBV20-1 and TRBJ2-2; D call uncertain. CDR1 and CDR2 (germline): DFQATT, SNEGSKA (reference sequence). CDR3 size: 13 residues. Deletions cut 5 bases from V and 6 bases from J, with 13 bases between. CDR3: CSAELWSPGELFF. As DNA, the CDR3 is TGCAGTGCTGAGCTTTGGTCCCCCGGGGAGCTGTTTTTT.

V usage is TRBV20-1 and J usage is TRBJ2-4; D is unclear. The CDR3 loop spans 12 amino acids. Germline V gene data show CDR1 as DFQATT and CDR2 as SNEGSKA (reference sequence). V was pared by 3 bases and J by 6 bases, with 9 bases between. CDR3 in amino acids: CSASPEPNIQYF. The CDR3 DNA sequence: TGCAGTGCTAGTCCGGAACCAAACATTCAGTACTTC.

This clonotype appeared a few times. The chain is built from TRBV6-5 and TRBJ1-6; 8 nucleotides match TRBD1. The germline gives CDR1 MNHEY, CDR2 SVGAGI. This CDR3 region has 14 residues. V lost 4 bases to trimming and J lost 9 bases; unmatched junction nucleotides: 5. DNA of the CDR3: TGTGCCAGCAGTTCTCAGGGGGCAGGTTCACCCCTCCACTTT. Encoded protein: CASSSQGAGSPLHF.

This rearrangement joins TRBV7-8 to TRBJ1-2; D gene ambiguous. The CDR3 length is 14 residues. The V and J ends lost 5 bases and 4 bases respectively, with 14 bases between them. From germline, CDR1 is SGHVS and CDR2 FQNEAQ. The CDR3 DNA reads as TGTGCCAGCAGCCAGCGAAGGGCCCGCTATGGCTACACCTTC. This codes for CASSQRRARYGYTF.